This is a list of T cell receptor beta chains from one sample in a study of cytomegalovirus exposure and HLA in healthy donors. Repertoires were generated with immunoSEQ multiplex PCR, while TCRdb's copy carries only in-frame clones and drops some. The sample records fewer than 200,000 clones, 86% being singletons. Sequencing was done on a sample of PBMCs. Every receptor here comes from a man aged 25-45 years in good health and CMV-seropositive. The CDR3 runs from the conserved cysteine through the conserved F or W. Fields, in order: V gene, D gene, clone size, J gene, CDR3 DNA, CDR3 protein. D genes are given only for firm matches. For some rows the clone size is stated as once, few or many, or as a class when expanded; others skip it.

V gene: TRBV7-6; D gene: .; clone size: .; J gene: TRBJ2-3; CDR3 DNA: TGTGCCAGCAGCTTTGGGGGAGAGGGTTCCACAGATACGCAGTATTTT; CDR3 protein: CASSFGGEGSTDTQYF
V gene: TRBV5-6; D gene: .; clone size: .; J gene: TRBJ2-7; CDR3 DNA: TGTGCCAGCAGCTTGTCCCTTAGCGAGCAGTACTTC; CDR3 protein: CASSLSLSEQYF
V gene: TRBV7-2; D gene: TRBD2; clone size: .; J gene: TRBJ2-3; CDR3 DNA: TGTGCCAGCAGCCGGACTAGCGGGGGGTACCTAGATACGCAGTATTTT; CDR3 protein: CASSRTSGGYLDTQYF
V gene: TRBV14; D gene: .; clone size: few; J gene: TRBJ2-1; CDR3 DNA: TGTGCCAGCAGCCAAGAATTTGAGCAGTTCTTC; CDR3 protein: CASSQEFEQFF
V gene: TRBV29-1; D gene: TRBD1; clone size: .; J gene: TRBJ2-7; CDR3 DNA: TGCAGCGTCAAAGGGGGCAGCTCCTACGAGCAGTACTTC; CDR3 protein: CSVKGGSSYEQYF
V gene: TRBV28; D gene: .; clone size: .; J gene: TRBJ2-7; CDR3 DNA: TGTGCCAGCAGCCCCCTGGGTGGGGGGGCCCCCAGCTCCTACGAGCAGTACTTC; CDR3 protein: CASSPLGGGAPSSYEQYF
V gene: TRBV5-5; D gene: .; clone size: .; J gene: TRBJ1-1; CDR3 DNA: TGTGCCAGCAGCTTGGCAGGGTTGGTCACTGAAGCTTTCTTT; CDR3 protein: CASSLAGLVTEAFF
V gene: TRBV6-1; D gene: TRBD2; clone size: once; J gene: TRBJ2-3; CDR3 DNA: TGTGCCAGCAGTGAAAGGTGGGGTATGACTAGCGGGAGCCCAGATACGCAGTATTTT; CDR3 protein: CASSERWGMTSGSPDTQYF
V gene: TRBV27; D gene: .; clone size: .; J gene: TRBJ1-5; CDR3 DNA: TGTGCCAGCAGTTCACAGGGAGGCCAGCCCCAGCATTTT; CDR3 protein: CASSSQGGQPQHF
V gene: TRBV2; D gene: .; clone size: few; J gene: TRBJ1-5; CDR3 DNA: TGTGCCAGCAGTGTGCAGGGTATAAGCAATCAGCCCCAGCATTTT; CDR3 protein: CASSVQGISNQPQHF
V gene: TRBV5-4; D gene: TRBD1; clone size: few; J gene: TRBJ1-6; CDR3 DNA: TGTGCCAGCAGCACGGGACAGGGGGCGACTTCACCCCTCCACTTT; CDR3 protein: CASSTGQGATSPLHF
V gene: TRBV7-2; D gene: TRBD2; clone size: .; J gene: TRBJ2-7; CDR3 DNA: TGTGCCAGCAGCAACCCGGGACTAGCTTCCTACGAGCAGTACTTC; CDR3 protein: CASSNPGLASYEQYF
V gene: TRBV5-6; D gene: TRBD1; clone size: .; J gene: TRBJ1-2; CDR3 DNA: TGTGCCAGCAGCTTGGTGGGGACAGAGGGCTACACCTTC; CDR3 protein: CASSLVGTEGYTF
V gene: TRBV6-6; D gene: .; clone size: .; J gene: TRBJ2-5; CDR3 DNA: TGTGCCAGCAGTTACGGGGGTAGCTCGGAAGAGACCCAGTACTTC; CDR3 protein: CASSYGGSSEETQYF
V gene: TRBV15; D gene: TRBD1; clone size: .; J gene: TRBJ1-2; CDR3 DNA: TGTGCCACCCATTCGGACAGGGGGCACGGGGGCTACACCTTC; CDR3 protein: CATHSDRGHGGYTF
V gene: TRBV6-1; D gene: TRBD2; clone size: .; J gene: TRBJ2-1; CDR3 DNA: TGTGCCAGCAGTGAAGAGAGTAGCGGGAGCCTCAATGAGCAGTTCTTC; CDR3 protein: CASSEESSGSLNEQFF
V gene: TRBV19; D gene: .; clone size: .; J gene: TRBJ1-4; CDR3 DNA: TGTGCCAGTAGTGCTACGATCCTTAATGAAAAACTGTTTTTT; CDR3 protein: CASSATILNEKLFF
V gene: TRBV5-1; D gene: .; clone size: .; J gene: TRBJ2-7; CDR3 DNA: TGCGCCAGCGGGTCGGCGACCGGGGCCTACGAGCAGTACTTC; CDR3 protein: CASGSATGAYEQYF
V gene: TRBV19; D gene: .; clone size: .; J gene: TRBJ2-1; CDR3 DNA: TGTGCCAGTGGGGGCCCTATATACAATGAGCAGTTCTTC; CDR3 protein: CASGGPIYNEQFF
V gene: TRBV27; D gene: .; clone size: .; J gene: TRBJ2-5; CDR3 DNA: TGTGCCAGCAGTTGGGGCCATTCACTACAAGAGACCCAGTACTTC; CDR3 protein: CASSWGHSLQETQYF
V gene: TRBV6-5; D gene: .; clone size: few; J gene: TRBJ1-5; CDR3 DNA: TGTGCCAGCGGTCGGGGGGGCAGTCAGCCCCAGCATTTT; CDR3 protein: CASGRGGSQPQHF
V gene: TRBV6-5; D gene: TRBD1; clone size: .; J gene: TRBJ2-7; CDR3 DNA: TGTGCCAGCAGTGGGGGGACAGGGGGAGGGTACGAGCAGTACTTC; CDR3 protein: CASSGGTGGGYEQYF
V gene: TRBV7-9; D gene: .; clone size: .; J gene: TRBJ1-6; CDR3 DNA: TGTGCCAGCAGCTTAGTCAGGGCCTCCTATAATTCACCCCTCCACTTT; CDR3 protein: CASSLVRASYNSPLHF
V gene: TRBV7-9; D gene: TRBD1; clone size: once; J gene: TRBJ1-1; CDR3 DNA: TGTGCCAGCAGCACGCGAGCCGGGACAGGGGGCCTTGCTGAAGCTTTCTTT; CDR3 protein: CASSTRAGTGGLAEAFF
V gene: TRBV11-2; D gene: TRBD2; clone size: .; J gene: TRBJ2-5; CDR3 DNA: TGTGCCAGCAGCTTAGCTGTCGGGAGGGCAGAGACCCAGTACTTC; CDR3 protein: CASSLAVGRAETQYF
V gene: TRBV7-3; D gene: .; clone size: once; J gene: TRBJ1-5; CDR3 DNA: TGTGCCAGCAGCGCCGGGGGAGGTAATCAGCCCCAGCATTTT; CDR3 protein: CASSAGGGNQPQHF
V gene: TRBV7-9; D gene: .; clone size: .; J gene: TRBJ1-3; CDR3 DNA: TGTGCCAGCAGCTTACTATTTGGCTCTGGAAACACCATATATTTT; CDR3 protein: CASSLLFGSGNTIYF
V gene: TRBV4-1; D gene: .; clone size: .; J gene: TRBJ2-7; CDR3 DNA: TGCGCCAGCAGCCAAGGCGGATTGGCGGGCTACGAGCAGTACTTC; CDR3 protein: CASSQGGLAGYEQYF